This TCR beta chain is from a study of blood T cell repertoires in COVID-19. Germline CDR1 reads PRHDT; CDR2 reads FYEKMQ (reference sequence). The CDR3 length is 15 residues. V shed 2 bases and J shed 6 bases, with 15 bases lying between them. This table comes from immunoSEQ multiplex PCR, and its TCRdb copy is limited to in-frame clones, with some not included. Among some 160,000 clones listed, about 83% were seen once. Sample: peripheral blood. This sequence was found in a woman aged 70-85 years who had recovered from COVID-19. The V call is TRBV13, the J call TRBJ2-3, with D possibly matching TRBD1 (5 bases). Written as DNA, the CDR3 is TGTGCCAGCAGCTTACGCGGCTTGGGGCGGGATACGCAGTATTTT. This translates into CASSLRGLGRDTQYF.